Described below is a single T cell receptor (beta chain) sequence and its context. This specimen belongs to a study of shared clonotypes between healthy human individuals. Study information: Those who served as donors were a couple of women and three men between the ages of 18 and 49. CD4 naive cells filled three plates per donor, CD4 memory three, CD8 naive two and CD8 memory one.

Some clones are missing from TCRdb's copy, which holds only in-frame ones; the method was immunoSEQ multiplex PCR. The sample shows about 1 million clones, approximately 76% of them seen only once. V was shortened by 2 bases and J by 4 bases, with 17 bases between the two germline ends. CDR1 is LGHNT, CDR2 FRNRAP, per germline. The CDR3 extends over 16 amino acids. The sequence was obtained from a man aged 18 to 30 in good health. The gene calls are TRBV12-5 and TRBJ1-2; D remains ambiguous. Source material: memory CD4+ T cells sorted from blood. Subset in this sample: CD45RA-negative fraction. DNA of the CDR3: TGTGCTAGTGGTTTGCATCGCTTAGCGGGCACCTATGGCTACACCTTC. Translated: CASGLHRLAGTYGYTF.